Listed below are T cell receptor beta chains from one sample, sequenced in a study of radiation and T cells in renal cell carcinoma. Assay: immunoSEQ multiplex PCR; the TCRdb copy retains only in-frame clones and omits some. The sample shows 130,000 to 150,000 clones, about 88% of them seen only once. The source material was blood, sampled from a patient whose treatment included radiotherapy and nephrectomy. These receptors all come from a woman in her 70s with renal cell carcinoma. Each CDR3 is given with its conserved first and last residue.

j_gene: TRBJ2-2; v_gene: TRBV5-1; CDR3aa: CASSLSGTGELFF
j_gene: TRBJ1-1; v_gene: TRBV4-3; CDR3aa: CASSQDWDARQLNTEAFF
j_gene: TRBJ2-6; v_gene: TRBV5-4; CDR3aa: CASSLDGGGIGANVLTF
j_gene: TRBJ1-4; v_gene: TRBV25-1; CDR3aa: CASNSAPGGDEKLFF
j_gene: TRBJ1-5; v_gene: TRBV27; CDR3aa: CASSSPPGIPQHF
j_gene: TRBJ1-4; v_gene: TRBV5-6; CDR3aa: CASSLVKGAGNEKLFF
j_gene: TRBJ1-1; v_gene: TRBV6-6; CDR3aa: CASRYQTAPNTEAFF
j_gene: TRBJ2-1; v_gene: TRBV4-1; CDR3aa: CASSQEPTSGAHNEQFF
j_gene: TRBJ2-3; v_gene: TRBV7-3; CDR3aa: CASTPGGTDTQYF
j_gene: TRBJ2-7; v_gene: TRBV19; CDR3aa: CASSMGGNSYEQYF
j_gene: TRBJ2-7; v_gene: TRBV13; CDR3aa: CASSLGSARLSYEQYF
j_gene: TRBJ1-3; v_gene: TRBV7-7; CDR3aa: CASSLARQGKRYF
j_gene: TRBJ2-3; v_gene: TRBV29-1; CDR3aa: CSVEGTSGGAVDTQYF
j_gene: TRBJ1-2; v_gene: TRBV7-9; CDR3aa: CASSPTGTAGGYTF
j_gene: TRBJ2-3; v_gene: TRBV5-1; CDR3aa: CASSSQAEAGGPTQYF
j_gene: TRBJ1-6; v_gene: TRBV6-5; CDR3aa: CASRSRGTKNSPLHF
j_gene: TRBJ1-1; v_gene: TRBV4-1; CDR3aa: CASSQEPTGSSTEAFF
j_gene: TRBJ1-1; v_gene: TRBV30; CDR3aa: CAWSVPRGGRNTEAFF
j_gene: TRBJ1-1; v_gene: TRBV6-6; CDR3aa: CASSPRGFYENTEAFF
j_gene: TRBJ1-5; v_gene: TRBV30; CDR3aa: CAWSPLGEQNQPQHF
j_gene: TRBJ1-5; v_gene: TRBV2; CDR3aa: CASSEDVRNQPQHF
j_gene: TRBJ1-2; v_gene: TRBV7-3; CDR3aa: CASSFGTGRANYGYTF
j_gene: TRBJ2-1; v_gene: TRBV19; CDR3aa: CASMGPTNNEQFF
j_gene: TRBJ1-4; v_gene: TRBV5-6; CDR3aa: CASSLEGGGEKLFF
j_gene: TRBJ1-4; v_gene: TRBV7-9; CDR3aa: CASSSDGQGWTTNEKLFF
j_gene: TRBJ1-6; v_gene: TRBV30; CDR3aa: CAWKSEGRRNSPLHF
j_gene: TRBJ1-1; v_gene: TRBV27; CDR3aa: CASSLKENTEAFF
j_gene: TRBJ1-2; v_gene: TRBV28; CDR3aa: CASSLIRGNSYGYTF
j_gene: TRBJ1-2; v_gene: TRBV6-1; CDR3aa: CASSEAGESYGYTF
j_gene: TRBJ1-5; v_gene: TRBV30; CDR3aa: CAWNLGASNQPQHF
j_gene: TRBJ2-1; v_gene: TRBV6-1; CDR3aa: CASSEARTGTYNEQFF
j_gene: TRBJ1-1; v_gene: TRBV6-4; CDR3aa: CASSVGTDTEAFF
j_gene: TRBJ1-5; v_gene: TRBV28; CDR3aa: CASSHSGNQPQHF
j_gene: TRBJ2-3; v_gene: TRBV28; CDR3aa: CASSPHGTSTDTQYF
j_gene: TRBJ2-2; v_gene: TRBV5-4; CDR3aa: CASSLYRASGELFF
j_gene: TRBJ1-2; v_gene: TRBV6-4; CDR3aa: CASSRTDSLNYGYTF
j_gene: TRBJ2-1; v_gene: TRBV19; CDR3aa: CASKGLAGGENEQFF
j_gene: TRBJ1-6; v_gene: TRBV21-1; CDR3aa: CASSKGDSYNSPLHF
j_gene: TRBJ2-5; v_gene: TRBV4-3; CDR3aa: CASSQVGDGETQYF
j_gene: TRBJ1-1; v_gene: TRBV6-4; CDR3aa: CASRRTENTEAFF
j_gene: TRBJ1-1; v_gene: TRBV11-3; CDR3aa: CASAFGGNTEAFF
j_gene: TRBJ2-2; v_gene: TRBV5-4; CDR3aa: CASSRAGTGELFF
j_gene: TRBJ2-7; v_gene: TRBV5-4; CDR3aa: CASSPDRGTYEQYF
j_gene: TRBJ1-5; v_gene: TRBV27; CDR3aa: CASRQGALAPDQPQHF
j_gene: TRBJ2-7; v_gene: TRBV19; CDR3aa: CASSIRDRGAYEQYF
j_gene: TRBJ2-2; v_gene: TRBV29-1; CDR3aa: CSVGLAMTGELFF
j_gene: TRBJ1-5; v_gene: TRBV11-1; CDR3aa: CASSLGTGSNQPQHF
j_gene: TRBJ1-2; v_gene: TRBV28; CDR3aa: CASSLTGAGYGYTF
j_gene: TRBJ1-2; v_gene: TRBV4-3; CDR3aa: CASSRDREYGYTF
j_gene: TRBJ1-2; v_gene: TRBV28; CDR3aa: CASSLDAGYTF
j_gene: TRBJ1-2; v_gene: TRBV19; CDR3aa: CASSTGTGTGYGYTF
j_gene: TRBJ2-1; v_gene: TRBV5-1; CDR3aa: CASSSDSSYNEQFF
j_gene: TRBJ1-1; v_gene: TRBV7-2; CDR3aa: CASSLGPGNTEAFF
j_gene: TRBJ2-5; v_gene: TRBV25-1; CDR3aa: CASSLGRGSETQYF
j_gene: TRBJ1-1; v_gene: TRBV11-3; CDR3aa: CASSSGAGDTEAFF